The 29 T cell receptor beta chains reported below all come from one sample, sequenced in a study of blood T cell repertoires in COVID-19. The protocol was immunoSEQ multiplex PCR, while the TCRdb copy is restricted to in-frame clones and leaves out a portion. The data show 200,000 to 250,000 clones, with approximately 90% seen just once and 0.82% held by the top ten. Sequenced: peripheral blood. The receptors stem from a man aged 55 to 70 with COVID-19, enrolled during active disease.

V is TRBV5-1 and J is TRBJ2-2; D perhaps matches TRBD1 (6 bases). V was pared by 6 bases and J by 2 bases, with 17 bases between. The CDR3 loop spans 16 amino acids. Germline CDR1 is SGHRS and CDR2 is YFSETQ. CDR3 region: CASILGHNANTGELFF. CDR3 in DNA: TGCGCCAGCATATTGGGACACAATGCAAACACCGGGGAGCTGTTTTTT.

This clone was recorded once. The rearrangement links TRBV4-1 to TRBJ2-1; 12 bases match TRBD2. CDR1 and CDR2 (germline): MGHRA, YSYEKL. The CDR3 sequence is 20 residues long. V was pared by 2 bases and J by 8 bases, with 19 bases of the junction left unmatched. CDR3 nucleotides: TGCGCCAGCAGCCAACGCCCGAGGTCAGGGACTAGCGGGTTTTGGGATGAGCAGTTCTTC. Residues: CASSQRPRSGTSGFWDEQFF.

The V call is TRBV30, the J call TRBJ2-3, with 12 bases fitting TRBD2. CDR1 and CDR2 from the germline V gene are GTSNPN and SVGIG (reference sequence). The ends lost 2 bases at V and 4 bases at J; junction bases unmatched: 10. This CDR3 has 17 amino acids. The CDR3 loop reads CAWSLMWTSGTSDTQYF. CDR3 DNA sequence: TGTGCCTGGAGTCTAATGTGGACTAGCGGGACTTCAGATACGCAGTATTTT.

V and J are TRBV14 and TRBJ1-4, with D uncertain. The V end lost 1 base, the J end lost 8 bases, and 11 bases lay between the germline ends. The CDR3 has 14 amino acids. Germline V gene data show CDR1 as SGHDN and CDR2 as FVKESK. CDR3 region: CASSQGAVGEKLFF. CDR3 in DNA: TGTGCCAGCAGCCAAGGGGCCGTTGGAGAAAAACTGTTTTTT.

The gene calls are TRBV6-6 and TRBJ2-1; 8 positions match TRBD2. The CDR3 spans 13 residues. V dropped 10 bases and J dropped 7; count of bases not matched to a gene: 9. Per the germline V gene, CDR1 is MNHNY and CDR2 is SVGAGI (reference sequence). CDR3 loop: CATRAGGGNEQFF. Here the CDR3 DNA reads TGTGCCACTCGGGCCGGGGGGGGTAATGAGCAGTTCTTC.

The V call is TRBV7-9, the J call TRBJ1-4; D is unclear. Germline CDR1 and CDR2: SEHNR and FQNEAQ (reference sequence). V lost 8 bases and J 8 bases, leaving 15 bases between the germline ends. The CDR3 length is 13 residues. CDR3 sequence reads: CASRRQSGEKLFF. The CDR3 DNA is TGTGCCAGCCGGCGGCAGTCTGGCGAAAAACTGTTTTTT.

A few counts support this clone. Different DNA sequences within this sample yield the same CDR3. The V call is TRBV5-1, the J call TRBJ1-2; possibly TRBD1 for D (6 bases). The CDR3 sequence is 13 residues long. The germline CDR1 and CDR2 sequences are SGHRS and YFSETQ. V was trimmed by 3 bases and J by 2 bases, leaving 8 bases between them. This chain's CDR3 is CASSSTGNYGYTF. The CDR3 DNA reads as TGCGCCAGCAGCTCCACAGGGAACTATGGCTACACCTTC.

This clone was counted a few times. The V and J genes are TRBV2 and TRBJ2-2; 11 nucleotides align to TRBD2. Unmatched junction bases numbered 5, after V lost 7 bases and J lost 4 bases. Germline V gene sequence: CDR1 SNHLY, CDR2 FYNNEI. This CDR3 has 15 amino acids. Here the CDR3 reads CASKLAGVVTGELFF. Here the CDR3 DNA reads TGTGCCAGCAAACTAGCGGGGGTGGTCACCGGGGAGCTGTTTTTT. The variable domain in full, with the rest retrieved from reference TRBV2 and TRBJ2-2, is EPEVTQTPSHQVTQMGQEVILRCVPISNHLYFYWYRQILGQKVEFLVSFYNNEISEKSEIFDDQFSVERPDGSNFTLKIRSTKLEDSAMYFCASKLAGVVTGELFFGEGSRLTVL.

The chain recombines TRBV5-1 with TRBJ1-5; D unclear. Looked up from germline, CDR1 is SGHRS and CDR2 is YFSETQ. Trimming took off 0 bases at V and 5 bases at J, with 12 bases between the two ends. This CDR3 spans 15 amino acids. The CDR3 DNA is TGCGCCAGCAGCTTGGATGGGGAGCGGCATCAGCCCCAGCATTTT. Protein sequence: CASSLDGERHQPQHF.

There are a few counts of this clone. The chain has TRBV19 and TRBJ2-7, with D possibly TRBD1 on 5 matching bases. The CDR3 is made up of 14 amino acids. Trimming stripped 7 bases from V and 7 bases from J, with 20 bases between. Germline V gene data show CDR1 as LNHDA and CDR2 as SQIVND (reference sequence). CDR3 protein: CASKGLGRAQEQYF. The CDR3 region has the DNA TGTGCCAGTAAGGGGTTGGGCAGGGCGCAAGAGCAGTACTTC.

This chain uses TRBV2 with TRBJ2-3, with TRBD1 matching 10 bases. V dropped 6 bases and J dropped 7; count of bases not matched to a gene: 19. The V gene's germline CDR1 is SNHLY and CDR2 FYNNEI. The length of the CDR3 is 18 residues. CDR3 in amino acids: CASRETGTGAPFQNTQYF. The CDR3 coding sequence is TGTGCCAGCAGAGAAACCGGGACAGGGGCCCCCTTTCAAAATACGCAGTATTTT.

This rearrangement joins TRBV30 to TRBJ1-2; weak D call: TRBD1 (5 bases). This CDR3 has 13 residues. Germline V gene sequence: CDR1 GTSNPN, CDR2 SVGIG (reference sequence). V lost 0 bases to trimming and J lost 8 bases, with 13 bases between them. For the CDR3, the DNA is TGTGCCTGGAGTGTAATGTATAGGGGCGGCTACACCTTC. Its protein is CAWSVMYRGGYTF.

V and J are TRBV2 and TRBJ1-5; D gene ambiguous. CDR3 length: 15 residues. Germline V gene lookup returns CDR1 SNHLY and CDR2 FYNNEI. Trimming took off 7 bases at V and 7 bases at J, with 20 bases between the two ends. The CDR3 region has the DNA TGTGCCAGCACCCAAGGACTAGTTCGCGGCCAGCCCCAGCATTTT. This translates into CASTQGLVRGQPQHF.

The V gene is TRBV2, the J gene TRBJ2-1; tentatively, D is TRBD2 (7 bases). Germline V gene data show CDR1 as SNHLY and CDR2 as FYNNEI. This CDR3 spans 13 amino acids. Deletions cut 11 bases from V and 6 bases from J, with 17 bases between. CDR3 bases: TGTGCCGCCACACGGAGGGGGGGCAATGAGCAGTTCTTC. Protein sequence: CAATRRGGNEQFF. Variable domain in full (rest from reference TRBV2 and TRBJ2-1): EPEVTQTPSHQVTQMGQEVILRCVPISNHLYFYWYRQILGQKVEFLVSFYNNEISEKSEIFDDQFSVERPDGSNFTLKIRSTKLEDSAMYFCAATRRGGNEQFFGPGTRLTVL.

The chain combines TRBV5-1 with TRBJ2-7, with 10 nucleotides matching TRBD1. The CDR3 length is 17 residues. V shed 4 bases and J 0 bases; nucleotides not matched to a gene: 10. Germline CDR1 SGHRS, CDR2 YFSETQ. The CDR3 region has the DNA TGCGCCAGCAGCCCATTACCCGGGACAGGGGTCTCCTACGAGCAGTACTTC. Amino acids: CASSPLPGTGVSYEQYF.

This sequence joins TRBV6-4 and TRBJ2-2; 9 bases are a match to TRBD1. Germline trimming cut 0 bases from V and 6 bases from J; bases unmatched to any gene: 5. The CDR3 loop spans 16 amino acids. Germline loops: CDR1 MRHNA, CDR2 SNTAGT. Here the CDR3 reads CASSDSTGGMPGELFF. CDR3 sequence (DNA): TGTGCCAGCAGTGACTCGACAGGGGGGATGCCCGGGGAGCTGTTTTTT.

This sequence joins TRBV5-1 and TRBJ1-1; D may be TRBD1 (6 bases). The CDR3 runs to 16 residues. V lost 0 bases and J lost 2, with 14 bases in between. Per the germline V gene, CDR1 is SGHRS and CDR2 is YFSETQ. The CDR3 loop is CASSLELGQTNTEAFF. As DNA, the CDR3 is TGCGCCAGCAGCTTGGAATTAGGACAGACTAACACTGAAGCTTTCTTT.

As regards this clone: This sample includes further DNA sequences coding for the same CDR3. The V and J genes are TRBV29-1 and TRBJ1-5; D remains unclear. V was shortened by 4 bases and J by 1 base, with 5 bases between the two germline ends. Germline loops: CDR1 SQVTM, CDR2 ANQGSEA. CDR3 length equals 12 residues. The CDR3 DNA reads TGCAGCGTTGGAGGGAGCAATCAGCCCCAGCATTTT. Encoded protein: CSVGGSNQPQHF.

The genes are TRBV19 and TRBJ2-1; 12 bases agree with TRBD2. V shed 5 bases, J shed 2 bases, and the junction held 10 bases outside the gene matches. The CDR3 covers 18 residues. Germline values: CDR1 LNHDA, CDR2 SQIVND (reference sequence). Here the CDR3 DNA reads TGTGCCAGTAGTCATCCTCAGACTAGCGGGAGCCCCTACAATGAGCAGTTCTTC. Its translation is CASSHPQTSGSPYNEQFF.

The V and J genes are TRBV2 and TRBJ2-7; D remains unclear. Germline V gene sequence: CDR1 SNHLY, CDR2 FYNNEI. CDR3 length: 10 residues. Trimming pared 9 bases from V and 4 bases from J, leaving 7 bases between. CDR3 sequence: CASRSYEQYF. CDR3 DNA sequence: TGTGCCAGTAGATCTTACGAGCAGTACTTC.

This clone was observed a single time. V and J are TRBV7-3 and TRBJ1-2; D ambiguous. Deletions cut 1 base from V and 6 bases from J, with 12 bases between. The CDR3 contains 14 residues. The germline CDR1 and CDR2 sequences are SGHTA and FQGTGA. The CDR3 region is CASSLKAGQDGYTF. DNA of the CDR3: TGTGCCAGCAGCTTAAAGGCAGGTCAGGATGGCTACACCTTC.

The chain has TRBV14 and TRBJ1-1; possible D gene TRBD1, 6 bases. Trimming stripped 0 bases from V and 6 bases from J, with 11 bases between. The CDR3 consists of 14 residues. The V gene's germline CDR1 is SGHDN and CDR2 FVKESK. In nucleotides, the CDR3 is TGTGCCAGCAGCCAAGAGACAGGAAGGGCTGAAGCTTTCTTT. Translating gives CASSQETGRAEAFF.

This clone was seen a single time. The chain joins TRBV5-4 to TRBJ1-4, with D maybe TRBD1 (6 bases). Germline V gives CDR1 SGHNT, CDR2 YYREEE (reference sequence). V was clipped by 2 bases and J by 5 bases, with 10 bases between them. CDR3 size: 14 residues. CDR3 sequence: CASSFKGENEKLFF. The CDR3 DNA is TGTGCCAGCAGCTTCAAGGGGGAGAATGAAAAACTGTTTTTT.

The chain carries TRBV2 and TRBJ1-4; D is undetermined. V lost 3 bases to trimming and J lost 0 bases, with 8 bases between them. Germline values: CDR1 SNHLY, CDR2 FYNNEI. The CDR3 runs to 15 residues. Written as DNA, the CDR3 is TGTGCCAGCAGTGATATCGGTGCAACTAATGAAAAACTGTTTTTT. Translation: CASSDIGATNEKLFF.

The chain joins TRBV19 to TRBJ2-7; D might be TRBD1 (6 bases). The CDR3 totals 12 residues. Trimming stripped 8 bases from V and 4 bases from J, with 12 bases between. CDR1 and CDR2 from the germline V gene are LNHDA and SQIVND (reference sequence). The DNA of the CDR3 is TGTGCCAGTCAGGGGTCTAGTTACGAGCAGTACTTC. This gives the protein CASQGSSYEQYF.

The table lists this clone with a count of one. The J gene is TRBJ1-2, the V gene TRBV18; D is unresolved. V shed 4 bases and J shed 2 bases, with 8 bases lying between them. Germline CDR1 KGHSH, CDR2 LQKENI. This CDR3 contains 13 residues. The CDR3 sequence is CASSLLENYGYTF. The CDR3 DNA reads as TGTGCCAGCTCACTGCTAGAAAACTATGGCTACACCTTC. The full variable domain, completed using reference TRBV18 and TRBJ1-2, is NAGVMQNPRHLVRRRGQEARLRCSPMKGHSHVYWYRQLPEEGLKFMVYLQKENIIDESGMPKERFSAEFPKEGPSILRIQQVVRGDSAAYFCASSLLENYGYTFGSGTRLTVV.

The V gene is TRBV4-1, the J gene TRBJ1-2; tentatively, D is TRBD1 (5 bases). V was pared by 1 base and J by 3 bases, with 12 bases between. The germline gives CDR1 MGHRA, CDR2 YSYEKL. CDR3 length equals 15 residues. This CDR3 reads CASSQAPGGDYGYTF. In DNA form, the CDR3 reads TGCGCCAGCAGCCAAGCGCCCGGGGGTGACTATGGCTACACCTTC.

The chain employs TRBV5-1 and TRBJ1-3, with 9 positions matching TRBD1. J was trimmed by 4 bases and V by 4 bases; bases with no gene match: 9. CDR1 and CDR2 from the germline V gene are SGHRS and YFSETQ. The CDR3 is made up of 16 amino acids. CDR3 protein: CASSVSGTGYGNTIYF. CDR3 DNA sequence: TGCGCCAGCAGCGTATCCGGGACAGGGTACGGAAACACCATATATTTT. Combining the CDR3 with reference TRBV5-1 and TRBJ1-3 gives the whole variable domain KAGVTQTPRYLIKTRGQQVTLSCSPISGHRSVSWYQQTPGQGLQFLFEYFSETQRNKGNFPGRFSGRQFSNSRSEMNVSTLELGDSALYLCASSVSGTGYGNTIYFGEGSWLTVV.

V and J are TRBV7-2 and TRBJ1-3; D is unresolved. The V and J ends lost 4 bases and 5 bases respectively, with 12 bases between them. CDR1 and CDR2 (germline): SGHTA, FQGNSA. This CDR3 spans 14 amino acids. CDR3 amino acids: CASSSVQPRNTIYF. In nucleotides, the CDR3 is TGTGCCAGCAGCTCGGTACAGCCTAGAAACACCATATATTTT.